One sample yielded the 6 T cell receptor beta chains listed below, sequenced in a study of T cell responses to AZD1222 COVID-19 vaccine. Generated by immunoSEQ multiplex PCR, the TCRdb table keeps only in-frame clones and is missing some. The sample has 90,000 to 120,000 clones; 70% to 90% are singletons. Sequences were derived from peripheral blood, sampled 28 days after the second AZD1222 dose. Every receptor here comes from an adult who received the AZD1222 COVID-19 vaccine.

V is TRBV7-9 and J is TRBJ1-6, with 7 positions matching TRBD1. J was trimmed by 6 bases and V by 7 bases; bases with no gene match: 9. CDR1 SEHNR and CDR2 FQNEAQ come from the germline V gene (reference sequence). The CDR3 is 15 amino acids. The CDR3 DNA reads as TGTGCCAGCACCACCGGGACAGCCGGTAATTCACCCCTCCACTTT. This sequence encodes CASTTGTAGNSPLHF.

V gene TRBV9 combines with J gene TRBJ2-5; maybe TRBD2 (7 bases). The germline V gene encodes CDR1 SGDLS and CDR2 YYNGEE. The CDR3 consists of 16 residues. V was shortened by 4 bases and J by 1 base, with 17 bases between the two germline ends. CDR3 sequence: CASSSGGQVLQETQYF. The DNA of the CDR3 is TGTGCCAGCAGCTCCGGGGGGCAGGTACTCCAAGAGACCCAGTACTTC.

V usage is TRBV20-1 and J usage is TRBJ1-2, with D hard to call. Germline loops: CDR1 DFQATT, CDR2 SNEGSKA (reference sequence). CDR3 length: 10 amino acids. V was trimmed by 6 bases and J by 6 bases, leaving 8 bases between them. This CDR3 reads CSAFLDGYTF. The CDR3 DNA sequence: TGCAGTGCCTTTTTGGATGGCTACACCTTC.

The chain uses TRBV7-2 and TRBJ2-7; TRBD2 matches 12 bases. The germline V gene encodes CDR1 SGHTA and CDR2 FQGNSA. The ends lost 2 bases at V and 3 bases at J; junction bases unmatched: 2. The CDR3 extends over 15 amino acids. CDR3 sequence reads: CASSLTLAGGYEQYF. Written as DNA, the CDR3 is TGTGCCAGCAGCTTAACACTAGCGGGGGGCTACGAGCAGTACTTC. Full variable domain (remainder filled in from reference TRBV7-2 and TRBJ2-7): GAGVSQSPSNKVTEKGKDVELRCDPISGHTALYWYRQSLGQGLEFLIYFQGNSAPDKSGLPSDRFSAERTGGSVSTLTIQRTQQEDSAVYLCASSLTLAGGYEQYFGPGTRLTVT.

V is TRBV5-1 and J is TRBJ1-1, with D uncertain. This CDR3 region has 13 residues. Germline loops: CDR1 SGHRS, CDR2 YFSETQ. V was trimmed by 0 bases and J by 3 bases, leaving 6 bases between them. The CDR3 DNA is TGCGCCAGCAGCTTGGGCAGCTACACTGAAGCTTTCTTT. Translating gives CASSLGSYTEAFF.

This sequence joins TRBV20-1 and TRBJ1-2, with 10 bases that match TRBD1. The CDR3 extends over 14 amino acids. Germline V CDR1 and CDR2: DFQATT, SNEGSKA (reference sequence). V was pared by 3 bases and J by 3 bases, with 4 bases of the junction left unmatched. CDR3 amino acids: CSASPGTGDYGYTF. CDR3 DNA sequence: TGCAGTGCTAGTCCCGGGACAGGGGACTATGGCTACACCTTC.